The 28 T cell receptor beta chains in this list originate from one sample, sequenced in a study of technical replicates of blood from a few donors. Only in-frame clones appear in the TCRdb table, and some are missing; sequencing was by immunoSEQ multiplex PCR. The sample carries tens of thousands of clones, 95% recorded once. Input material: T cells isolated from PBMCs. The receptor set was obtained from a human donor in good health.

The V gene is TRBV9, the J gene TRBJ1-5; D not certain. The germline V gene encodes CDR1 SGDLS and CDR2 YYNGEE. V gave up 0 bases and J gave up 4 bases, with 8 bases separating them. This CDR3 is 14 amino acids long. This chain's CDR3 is CASSVGGRNQPQHF. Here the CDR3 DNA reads TGTGCCAGCAGCGTAGGAGGGAGAAATCAGCCCCAGCATTTT.

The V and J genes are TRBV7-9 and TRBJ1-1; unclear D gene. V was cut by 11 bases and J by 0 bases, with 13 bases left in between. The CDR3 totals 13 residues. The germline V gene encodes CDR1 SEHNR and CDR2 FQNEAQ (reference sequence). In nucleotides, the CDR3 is TGTGCCGAGCGGGGAGATATGAACACTGAAGCTTTCTTT. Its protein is CAERGDMNTEAFF.

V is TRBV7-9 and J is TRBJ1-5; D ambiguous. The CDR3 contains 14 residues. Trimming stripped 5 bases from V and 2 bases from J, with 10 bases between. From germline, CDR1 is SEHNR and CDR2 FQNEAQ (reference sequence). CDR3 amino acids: CASSPVQGNQPQHF. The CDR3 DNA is TGTGCCAGCAGCCCCGTGCAGGGCAATCAGCCCCAGCATTTT.

The DNA of the CDR3 is TGTGCCAGCAGTTACTCGACAGCTGGGACAGGGGGTGGCTACACCTTC. Its protein product is CASSYSTAGTGGGYTF. The genes are TRBV6-6 and TRBJ1-2; 11 nucleotides match TRBD1. The CDR3 is 16 residues long. CDR1 is MNHNY and CDR2 is SVGAGI in the germline V gene (reference sequence). Germline trimming cut 0 bases from V and 7 bases from J; bases unmatched to any gene: 7.

CDR3: CASSDSRGLTGFDEQFF. CDR3 in DNA: TGTGCCAGCAGTGACTCGAGGGGTTTGACAGGTTTCGATGAGCAGTTCTTC. This chain links TRBV6-4 with TRBJ2-1, with a tentative D call TRBD1 (6 bases). Germline V lookup: CDR1 MRHNA, CDR2 SNTAGT. The CDR3 length is 17 residues. The germline V and J ends were trimmed by 0 bases and 8 bases, with 20 bases remaining between them.

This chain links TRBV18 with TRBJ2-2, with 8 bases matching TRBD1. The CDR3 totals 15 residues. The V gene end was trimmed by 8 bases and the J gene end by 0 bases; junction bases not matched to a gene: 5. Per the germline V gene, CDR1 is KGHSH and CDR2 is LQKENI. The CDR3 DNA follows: TGTGCCAGCCGTCGGGGACAGGCGAACACCGGGGAGCTGTTTTTT. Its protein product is CASRRGQANTGELFF.

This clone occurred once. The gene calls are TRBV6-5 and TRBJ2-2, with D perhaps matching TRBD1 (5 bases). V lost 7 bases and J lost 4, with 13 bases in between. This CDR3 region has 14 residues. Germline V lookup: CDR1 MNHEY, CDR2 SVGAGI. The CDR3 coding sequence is TGTGCCAGCATTAGAGAAACAGGCACCGGGGAGCTGTTTTTT. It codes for CASIRETGTGELFF.

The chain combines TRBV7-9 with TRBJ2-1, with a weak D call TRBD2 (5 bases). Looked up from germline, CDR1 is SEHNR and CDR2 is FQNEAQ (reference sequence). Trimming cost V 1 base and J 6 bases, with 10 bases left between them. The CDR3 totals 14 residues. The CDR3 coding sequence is TGTGCCAGCAGCTTAGTTACCGGGGTCAATGAGCAGTTCTTC. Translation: CASSLVTGVNEQFF. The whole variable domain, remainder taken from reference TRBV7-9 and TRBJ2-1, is DTGVSQNPRHKITKRGQNVTFRCDPISEHNRLYWYRQTLGQGPEFLTYFQNEAQLEKSRLLSDRFSAERPKGSFSTLEIQRTEQGDSAMYLCASSLVTGVNEQFFGPGTRLTVL.

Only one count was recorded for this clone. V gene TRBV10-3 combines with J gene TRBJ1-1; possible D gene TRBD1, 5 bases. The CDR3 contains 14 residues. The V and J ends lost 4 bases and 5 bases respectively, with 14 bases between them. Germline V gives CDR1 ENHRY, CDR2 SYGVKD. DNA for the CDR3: TGTGCCATCAGTGGCTCGACAGTTCGAACTGAAGCTTTCTTT. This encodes CAISGSTVRTEAFF.

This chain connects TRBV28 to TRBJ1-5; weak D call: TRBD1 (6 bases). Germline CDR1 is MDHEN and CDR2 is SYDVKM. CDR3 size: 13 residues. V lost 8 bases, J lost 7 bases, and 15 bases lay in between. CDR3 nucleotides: TGTGCCAGCGGGATACAGGGAAGGCAGCCCCAGCATTTT. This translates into CASGIQGRQPQHF.

Written as DNA, the CDR3 is TGTGCCAGCAGTACCGGGACTAAGGATACGCAGTATTTT. Protein product: CASSTGTKDTQYF. V is TRBV2 and J is TRBJ2-3; 7 bases match TRBD2. V was clipped by 5 bases and J by 6 bases; unmatched bases: 5. CDR3 length: 13 amino acids. The germline V gene has CDR1 SNHLY and CDR2 FYNNEI.

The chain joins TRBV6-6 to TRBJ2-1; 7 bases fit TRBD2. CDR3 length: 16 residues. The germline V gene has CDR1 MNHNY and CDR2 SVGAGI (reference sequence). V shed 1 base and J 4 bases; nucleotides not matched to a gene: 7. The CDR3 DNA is TGTGCCAGCAGTTACTTCGGACTAGGGGAATACAATGAGCAGTTCTTC. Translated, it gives CASSYFGLGEYNEQFF.

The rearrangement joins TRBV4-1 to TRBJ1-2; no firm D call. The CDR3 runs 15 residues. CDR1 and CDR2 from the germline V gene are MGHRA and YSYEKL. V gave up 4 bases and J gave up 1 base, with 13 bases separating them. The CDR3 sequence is CASSLRDKYNYGYTF. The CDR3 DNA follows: TGCGCCAGCAGCCTGAGAGACAAGTATAACTATGGCTACACCTTC.

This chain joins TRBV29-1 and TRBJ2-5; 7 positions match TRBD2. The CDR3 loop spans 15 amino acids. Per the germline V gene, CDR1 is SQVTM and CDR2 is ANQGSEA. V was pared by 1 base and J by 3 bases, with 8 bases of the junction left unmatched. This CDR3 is CSVEVYGGREETQYF. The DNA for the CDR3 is TGCAGCGTTGAAGTTTACGGGGGGAGGGAAGAGACCCAGTACTTC.

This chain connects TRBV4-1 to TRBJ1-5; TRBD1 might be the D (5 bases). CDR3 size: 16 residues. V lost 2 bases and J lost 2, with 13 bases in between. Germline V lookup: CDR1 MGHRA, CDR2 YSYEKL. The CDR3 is CASSQPQVRGNQPQHF. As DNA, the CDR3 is TGCGCCAGCAGCCAACCACAGGTTCGGGGCAATCAGCCCCAGCATTTT.

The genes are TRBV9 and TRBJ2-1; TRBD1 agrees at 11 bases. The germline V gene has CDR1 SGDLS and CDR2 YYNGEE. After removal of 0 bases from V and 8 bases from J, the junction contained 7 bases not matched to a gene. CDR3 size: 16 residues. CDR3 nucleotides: TGTGCCAGCAGCGTAGACCCGGGACAGGGGGGGGATGAGCAGTTCTTC. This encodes CASSVDPGQGGDEQFF. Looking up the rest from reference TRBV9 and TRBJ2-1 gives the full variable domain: DSGVTQTPKHLITATGQRVTLRCSPRSGDLSVYWYQQSLDQGLQFLIQYYNGEERAKGNILERFSAQQFPDLHSELNLSSLELGDSALYFCASSVDPGQGGDEQFFGPGTRLTVL.

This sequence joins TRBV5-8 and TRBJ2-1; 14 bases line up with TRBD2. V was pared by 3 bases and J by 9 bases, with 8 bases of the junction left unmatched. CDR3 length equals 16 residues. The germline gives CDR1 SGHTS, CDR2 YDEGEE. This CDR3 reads CASSSRLAGGPGEQFF. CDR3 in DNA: TGTGCCAGCAGCTCCCGACTAGCGGGGGGGCCCGGTGAGCAGTTCTTC.

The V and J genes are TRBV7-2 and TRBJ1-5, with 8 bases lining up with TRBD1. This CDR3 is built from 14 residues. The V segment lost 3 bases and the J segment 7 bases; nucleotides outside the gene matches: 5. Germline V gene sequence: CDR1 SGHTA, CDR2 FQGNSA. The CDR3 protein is CASSLKTGEQPQHF. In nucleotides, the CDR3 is TGTGCCAGCAGCTTGAAGACAGGGGAGCAGCCCCAGCATTTT.

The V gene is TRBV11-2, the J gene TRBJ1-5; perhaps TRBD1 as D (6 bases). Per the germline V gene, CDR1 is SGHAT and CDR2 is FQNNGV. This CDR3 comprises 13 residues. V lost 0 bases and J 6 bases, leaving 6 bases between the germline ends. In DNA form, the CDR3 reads TGTGCCAGCAGCTTAGACAGGGGTCAGCCCCAGCATTTT. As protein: CASSLDRGQPQHF.

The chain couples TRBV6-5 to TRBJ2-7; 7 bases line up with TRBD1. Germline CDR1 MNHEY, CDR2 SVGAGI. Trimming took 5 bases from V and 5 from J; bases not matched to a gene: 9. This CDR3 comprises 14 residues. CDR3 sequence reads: CASSRQGKRNEQYF. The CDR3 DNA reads TGTGCCAGCAGTCGACAGGGTAAGCGGAACGAGCAGTACTTC.

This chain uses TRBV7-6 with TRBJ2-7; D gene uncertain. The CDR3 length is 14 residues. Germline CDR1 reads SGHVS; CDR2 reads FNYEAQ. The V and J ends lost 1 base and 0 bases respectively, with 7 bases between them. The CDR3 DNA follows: TGTGCCAGCAGCTTAGGCGCGAGCTCCTACGAGCAGTACTTC. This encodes CASSLGASSYEQYF.

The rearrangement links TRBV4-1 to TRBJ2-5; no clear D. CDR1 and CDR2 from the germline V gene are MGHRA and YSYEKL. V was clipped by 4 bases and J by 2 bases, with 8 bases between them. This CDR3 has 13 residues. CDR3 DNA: TGCGCCAGCAGCCGGAGTATTCAAGAGACCCAGTACTTC. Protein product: CASSRSIQETQYF.

As DNA, the CDR3 is TGTGCCAGCACGGACAGGGGAGCGACCGATGAGCAGTTCTTC. Amino acids: CASTDRGATDEQFF. The chain joins TRBV2 to TRBJ2-1; TRBD1 matches 9 bases. The germline V gene encodes CDR1 SNHLY and CDR2 FYNNEI. The ends lost 7 bases at V and 8 bases at J; junction bases unmatched: 9. This CDR3 contains 14 residues.

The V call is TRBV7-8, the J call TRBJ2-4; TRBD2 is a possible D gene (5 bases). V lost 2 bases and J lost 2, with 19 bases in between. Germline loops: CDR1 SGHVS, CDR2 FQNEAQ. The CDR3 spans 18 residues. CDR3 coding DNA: TGTGCCAGCAGCTTATTGTTTCGGGATGTTCCGACCAAAAACATTCAGTACTTC. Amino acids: CASSLLFRDVPTKNIQYF.

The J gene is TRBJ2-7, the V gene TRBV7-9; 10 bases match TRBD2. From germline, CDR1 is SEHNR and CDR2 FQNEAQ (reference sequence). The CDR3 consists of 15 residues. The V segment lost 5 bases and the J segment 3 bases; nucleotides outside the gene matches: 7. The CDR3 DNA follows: TGTGCCAGCAGCCCTCTCTCTAGCGGGAGCTACGAGCAGTACTTC. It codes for CASSPLSSGSYEQYF.

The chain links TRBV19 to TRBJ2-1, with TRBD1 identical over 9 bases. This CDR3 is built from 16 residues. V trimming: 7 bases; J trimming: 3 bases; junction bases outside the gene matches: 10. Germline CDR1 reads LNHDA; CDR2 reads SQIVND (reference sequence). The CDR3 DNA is TGTGCCAGTAAGGATCCGGGACAGGGAGTCTACAATGAGCAGTTCTTC. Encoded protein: CASKDPGQGVYNEQFF.

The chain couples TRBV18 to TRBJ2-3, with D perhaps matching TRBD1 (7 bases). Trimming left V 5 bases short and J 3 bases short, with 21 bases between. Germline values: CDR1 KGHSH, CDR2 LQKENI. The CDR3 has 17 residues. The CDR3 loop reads CASSEQEGAMRTDTQYF. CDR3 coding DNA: TGTGCCAGCTCAGAACAGGAGGGGGCGATGAGGACAGATACGCAGTATTTT.

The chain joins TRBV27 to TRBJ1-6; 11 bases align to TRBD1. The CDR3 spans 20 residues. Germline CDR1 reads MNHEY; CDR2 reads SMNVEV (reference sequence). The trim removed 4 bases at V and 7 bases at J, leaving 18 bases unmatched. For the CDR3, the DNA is TGTGCCAGCAGTTCCTTCCCGGGACAGGGGGATTCTGTCCCCAATTCACCCCTCCACTTT. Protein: CASSSFPGQGDSVPNSPLHF.